These 29 T cell receptor beta chains were sequenced from one sample in a study of blood T cell repertoires in COVID-19. Profiled with immunoSEQ multiplex PCR; TCRdb holds only in-frame clones, not every one. The sample lists tens of thousands of clones, just over 85% occurring once. The specimen sequenced was peripheral blood. The receptors derive from a human donor in a cohort sampled during active COVID-19.

The V and J genes are TRBV3-1 (or the pseudogene TRBV3-2) and TRBJ2-7; D not certain. V was pared by 0 bases and J by 2 bases, with 11 bases between. The CDR3 is made up of 15 amino acids. Per germline, CDR1 LGHDT and CDR2 YNNKEL (reference sequence). As DNA, the CDR3 is TGTGCCAGCAGCCAAGAGGAGAAGATACCCTACGAGCAGTACTTC. It codes for CASSQEEKIPYEQYF.

The chain joins TRBV5-1 to TRBJ2-3, with 8 bases lining up with TRBD2. The CDR3 contains 17 residues. The ends lost 4 bases at V and 2 bases at J; junction bases unmatched: 12. Germline CDR1 reads SGHRS; CDR2 reads YFSETQ. The CDR3 region is CASSDERGPDFTDTQYF. DNA of the CDR3: TGCGCCAGCAGCGACGAGCGGGGGCCCGACTTCACAGATACGCAGTATTTT.

The chain couples TRBV6-5 to TRBJ2-7; TRBD1 aligns across 7 bases. The CDR3 runs to 15 residues. Trimming at V came to 6 bases and at J to 3 bases, leaving 11 bases not matched to a gene. CDR1 is MNHEY and CDR2 is SVGAGI in the germline V gene. The CDR3: CASRFSGTADYEQYF. The CDR3 nucleotides read TGTGCCAGCAGATTTTCCGGGACAGCGGACTACGAGCAGTACTTC.

The chain joins TRBV11-3 to TRBJ2-5, with no clear D. The CDR3 totals 13 residues. The germline CDR1 and CDR2 sequences are SGHNT and YENEEA. V shed 1 base and J shed 1 base, with 4 bases lying between them. In DNA, the CDR3 is TGTGCCAGCAGCTTAGGTAGCCAAGAGACCCAGTACTTC. Encoded protein: CASSLGSQETQYF.

The gene calls are TRBV12-5 and TRBJ2-1; 7 bases line up with TRBD2. J gave up 8 bases and V 5 bases, and 15 bases lay outside the gene matches. CDR1 LGHNT and CDR2 FRNRAP come from the germline V gene. CDR3 size: 16 residues. CDR3 sequence: CASGLREGGPSDEQFF. The CDR3 region has the DNA TGTGCTAGTGGTCTCAGGGAGGGAGGGCCCTCGGATGAGCAGTTCTTC.

Here the CDR3 DNA reads TGTGCCAGCAGTTTGTCCGGGATTGCCTACGAGCAGTACTTC. Translation: CASSLSGIAYEQYF. The chain couples TRBV27 to TRBJ2-7; D is perhaps TRBD2 (5 bases). The CDR3 is 14 residues long. Germline V gene sequence: CDR1 MNHEY, CDR2 SMNVEV (reference sequence). The V end was cut by 3 bases, the J end by 2 bases, with 11 bases between.

J is TRBJ2-2 and V is TRBV5-6; a possible D gene is TRBD2 (5 bases). CDR1 is SGHDT, CDR2 YYEEEE, per germline. The CDR3 runs to 16 residues. Trimming took 1 base from V and 5 from J, leaving 15 bases between them. The CDR3 sequence is CASSLSDSGRTGELFF. The CDR3 coding sequence is TGTGCCAGCAGCTTGTCGGACTCAGGCCGGACCGGGGAGCTGTTTTTT. The full variable domain, its missing parts supplied by reference TRBV5-6 and TRBJ2-2, is DAGVTQSPTHLIKTRGQQVTLRCSPKSGHDTVSWYQQALGQGPQFIFQYYEEEERQRGNFPDRFSGHQFPNYSSELNVNALLLGDSALYLCASSLSDSGRTGELFFGEGSRLTVL.

This chain connects TRBV4-1 to TRBJ2-5; 7 nucleotides agree with TRBD2. Germline loops: CDR1 MGHRA, CDR2 YSYEKL. This CDR3 region has 14 residues. V shed 4 bases, J shed 3 bases, and the junction held 5 bases outside the gene matches. The CDR3 here is CASSPQSGEETQYF. The DNA of the CDR3 is TGCGCCAGCAGCCCCCAGAGCGGGGAAGAGACCCAGTACTTC.

This clone was seen only once. V usage is TRBV2 and J usage is TRBJ2-2; 8 nucleotides match TRBD2. V lost 6 bases, J lost 6 bases, and 9 bases stayed unmatched. The V gene's germline CDR1 is SNHLY and CDR2 FYNNEI. CDR3 size: 15 residues. This chain's CDR3 is CASRPLAGGPGELFF. As DNA, the CDR3 is TGTGCCAGCAGGCCCCTGGCGGGGGGTCCCGGGGAGCTGTTTTTT.

This sequence joins TRBV7-8 and TRBJ2-1; TRBD2 is a possible D gene (6 bases). Trimming pared 5 bases from V and 7 bases from J, leaving 21 bases between. Germline assignment: CDR1 SGHVS and CDR2 FQNEAQ. The CDR3 is 16 amino acids. The CDR3 spells CASSPRGWEVGNEQFF. For the CDR3, the DNA is TGTGCCAGCAGCCCGCGGGGCTGGGAGGTGGGGAATGAGCAGTTCTTC.

This chain uses TRBV28 with TRBJ2-7, with 8 bases lining up with TRBD1. The CDR3 is made up of 15 amino acids. CDR1 is MDHEN and CDR2 is SYDVKM in the germline V gene. The V gene end was trimmed by 5 bases and the J gene end by 3 bases; junction bases not matched to a gene: 9. CDR3 in amino acids: CASSPMGQDGYEQYF. The CDR3 bases are TGTGCCAGCAGTCCGATGGGACAGGACGGCTACGAGCAGTACTTC.

In this sample, this clone turned up once. The V gene is TRBV5-1, the J gene TRBJ2-7; D may be TRBD1 (5 bases). V was clipped by 4 bases and J by 3 bases, with 14 bases between them. The CDR3 contains 14 residues. Germline V lookup: CDR1 SGHRS, CDR2 YFSETQ. CDR3 sequence (DNA): TGCGCCAGCAGCGAACAGAGCCAGGGCTACGAGCAGTACTTC. This gives the protein CASSEQSQGYEQYF. The full variable domain, with the rest looked up from reference TRBV5-1 and TRBJ2-7, is KAGVTQTPRYLIKTRGQQVTLSCSPISGHRSVSWYQQTPGQGLQFLFEYFSETQRNKGNFPGRFSGRQFSNSRSEMNVSTLELGDSALYLCASSEQSQGYEQYFGPGTRLTVT.

The gene calls are TRBV7-9 and TRBJ1-2; 7 nucleotides agree with TRBD1. The CDR3 length is 13 residues. V was clipped by 1 base and J by 12 bases; unmatched bases: 8. Germline values: CDR1 SEHNR, CDR2 FQNEAQ (reference sequence). The CDR3 loop is CASSLDPKGAHTF. Here the CDR3 DNA reads TGTGCCAGCAGCTTAGACCCGAAGGGGGCCCACACCTTC.

This clone turned up a few times. The chain links TRBV7-8 to TRBJ2-7; 7 bases fit TRBD1. Germline trimming cut 4 bases from V and 6 bases from J; bases unmatched to any gene: 12. The CDR3 spans 15 residues. Germline V gene data show CDR1 as SGHVS and CDR2 as FQNEAQ. CDR3 sequence reads: CASSSPQGVHLEQYF. The CDR3, as DNA: TGTGCCAGCAGCTCACCGCAGGGGGTTCATCTCGAGCAGTACTTC.

The V gene is TRBV11-3, the J gene TRBJ2-3, with D uncertain. Trimming pared 0 bases from V and 4 bases from J, leaving 5 bases between. The CDR3 totals 13 residues. CDR1 and CDR2 (germline): SGHNT, YENEEA. Here the CDR3 DNA reads TGTGCCAGCAGCTTAGATCGGGCAGATACGCAGTATTTT. This translates into CASSLDRADTQYF.

This clone was seen a few times. V is TRBV10-1 and J is TRBJ1-2; the D gene is possibly TRBD1 (6 bases). The germline CDR1 and CDR2 sequences are WNHNN and SYGVQD (reference sequence). This CDR3 contains 14 residues. V dropped 5 bases and J dropped 7 bases, with 17 bases sitting between them. This CDR3 is CASSYPGASIGYTF. The CDR3 bases are TGCGCCAGCAGTTACCCAGGGGCTTCCATTGGCTACACCTTC.

V usage is TRBV7-8 and J usage is TRBJ2-3, with a weak D call TRBD2 (7 bases). The CDR3 covers 15 residues. CDR1 is SGHVS, CDR2 FQNEAQ, per germline. The V and J ends lost 0 bases and 5 bases respectively, with 12 bases between them. The CDR3 DNA is TGTGCCAGCAGCTTAGCCCGGGGGGCCGAAGATACGCAGTATTTT. This gives the protein CASSLARGAEDTQYF.

The V and J genes are TRBV9 and TRBJ1-2, with D uncertain. Germline values: CDR1 SGDLS, CDR2 YYNGEE. With 6 bases removed from V and 4 bases from J, the gap between germline ends came to 19 bases. This CDR3 has 15 amino acids. CDR3 in DNA: TGTGCCAGCAAGCGAGGGAGTTCATACGTCTATGGCTACACCTTC. This codes for CASKRGSSYVYGYTF.

This clone came up once. The chain recombines TRBV7-2 with TRBJ2-7; 12 positions match TRBD1. CDR1 is SGHTA, CDR2 FQGNSA, per germline. Trimming took 4 bases from V and 5 from J; bases not matched to a gene: 6. The CDR3 has 15 residues. CDR3: CASSYSGTGGNEQYF. CDR3 sequence (DNA): TGTGCCAGCAGCTACTCAGGGACAGGGGGCAACGAGCAGTACTTC.

V is TRBV18 and J is TRBJ2-1; 12 positions match TRBD1. CDR3 length: 14 residues. Germline V gene data show CDR1 as KGHSH and CDR2 as LQKENI. Trimming at V came to 3 bases and at J to 8 bases, leaving 2 bases not matched to a gene. The CDR3 is CASSPGQGAHEQFF. The CDR3 nucleotides read TGTGCCAGCTCACCGGGACAGGGGGCGCATGAGCAGTTCTTC.

The chain links TRBV7-2 to TRBJ1-1; D unclear. CDR3 length: 13 residues. Germline values: CDR1 SGHTA, CDR2 FQGNSA. V was cut by 5 bases and J by 6 bases, with 13 bases left in between. The chain's CDR3 is CASSPTGGSEAFF. The CDR3 region has the DNA TGTGCCAGCAGCCCAACTGGAGGGTCTGAAGCTTTCTTT. The full variable domain, its missing parts supplied by reference TRBV7-2 and TRBJ1-1, is GAGVSQSPSNKVTEKGKDVELRCDPISGHTALYWYRQSLGQGLEFLIYFQGNSAPDKSGLPSDRFSAERTGGSVSTLTIQRTQQEDSAVYLCASSPTGGSEAFFGQGTRLTVV.

V and J are TRBV27 and TRBJ2-7, with D possibly TRBD1 on 6 matching bases. CDR3 size: 15 residues. Trimming took off 2 bases at V and 0 bases at J, with 11 bases between the two ends. Germline V gene lookup returns CDR1 MNHEY and CDR2 SMNVEV (reference sequence). This CDR3 is CASSLKGESSYEQYF. Here the CDR3 DNA reads TGTGCCAGCAGTTTAAAGGGGGAGAGCTCCTACGAGCAGTACTTC.

The chain combines TRBV10-1 with TRBJ2-1; D remains unclear. The V gene's germline CDR1 is WNHNN and CDR2 SYGVQD (reference sequence). V lost 8 bases, J lost 8 bases, and 19 bases lay in between. CDR3 size: 14 residues. The chain's CDR3 is CASSPSVVVDEQFF. The CDR3 nucleotides read TGCGCCAGCTCACCATCGGTAGTGGTCGATGAGCAGTTCTTC.

The V call is TRBV12-3 or TRBV12-4, the J call TRBJ1-6; unclear D gene. CDR3 length: 13 amino acids. Trimming removed 2 bases at V and 6 bases at J, with 5 bases between. The chain's CDR3 is CASSLNSNSPLHF. CDR3 DNA sequence: TGTGCCAGCAGTTTAAACAGTAATTCACCCCTCCACTTT.

The genes are TRBV7-2 and TRBJ1-5; D perhaps matches TRBD1 (5 bases). CDR1 SGHTA and CDR2 FQGNSA come from the germline V gene. Trimming shortened V by 5 bases and J by 2 bases, and 10 bases separated the two germline ends. This CDR3 is 14 amino acids long. CDR3 region: CASSLRQRNQPQHF. DNA for the CDR3: TGTGCCAGCAGCCTTAGACAGCGCAATCAGCCCCAGCATTTT.

This chain links TRBV5-1 with TRBJ1-6; D call uncertain. The CDR3 consists of 12 residues. V was pared by 7 bases and J by 6 bases, with 8 bases between. Germline CDR1 is SGHRS and CDR2 is YFSETQ. CDR3 DNA sequence: TGCGCCAGCTCTGCGGGTAATTCACCCCTCCACTTT. Amino acid sequence: CASSAGNSPLHF.

J is TRBJ1-3 and V is TRBV7-2; tentative D call: TRBD1 (5 bases). Between the trimmed V and J ends, which lost 5 bases and 4 bases, there was a span of 12 bases. This CDR3 has 14 residues. Germline V gene sequence: CDR1 SGHTA, CDR2 FQGNSA. For the CDR3, the DNA is TGTGCCAGCAGCATCGGACACGGAGGAAACACCATATATTTT. This encodes CASSIGHGGNTIYF.

This clone was seen only once. This chain links TRBV12-3 or TRBV12-4 with TRBJ1-2; 7 bases fit TRBD1. V lost 5 bases to trimming and J lost 8 bases; unmatched junction nucleotides: 8. The CDR3 spans 13 residues. CDR3 region: CASSLDRVKGYTF. DNA for the CDR3: TGTGCCAGCAGTCTAGACAGGGTCAAGGGCTACACCTTC.

V and J are TRBV7-2 and TRBJ1-5; TRBD1 matches at 10 bases. The CDR3 has 15 amino acids. The V and J ends lost 4 bases and 3 bases, in that order; junction bases with no gene match: 3. Germline V gives CDR1 SGHTA, CDR2 FQGNSA. Written as DNA, the CDR3 is TGTGCCAGCAGCTCGGACAGGGGGGACAATCAGCCCCAGCATTTT. Amino acids: CASSSDRGDNQPQHF.